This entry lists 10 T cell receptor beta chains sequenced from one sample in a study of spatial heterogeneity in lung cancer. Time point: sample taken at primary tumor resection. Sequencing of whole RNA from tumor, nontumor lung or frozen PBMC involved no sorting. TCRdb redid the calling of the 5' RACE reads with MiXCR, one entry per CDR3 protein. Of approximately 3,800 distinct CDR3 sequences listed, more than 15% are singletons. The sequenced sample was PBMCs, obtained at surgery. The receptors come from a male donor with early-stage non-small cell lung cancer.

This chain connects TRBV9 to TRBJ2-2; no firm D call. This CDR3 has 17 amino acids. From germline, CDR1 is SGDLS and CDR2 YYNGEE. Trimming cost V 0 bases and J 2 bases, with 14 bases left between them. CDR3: CASSVAYRVHNTGELFF. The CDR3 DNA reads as TGTGCCAGCAGCGTAGCTTACCGGGTACACAACACCGGGGAGCTGTTTTTT.

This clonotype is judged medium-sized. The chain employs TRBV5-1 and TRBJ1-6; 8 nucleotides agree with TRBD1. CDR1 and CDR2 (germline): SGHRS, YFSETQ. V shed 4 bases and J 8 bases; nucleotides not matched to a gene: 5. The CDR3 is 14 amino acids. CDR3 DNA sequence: TGCGCCAGCAGCAGACAGGGGCCCGATTCACCCCTCCACTTT. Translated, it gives CASSRQGPDSPLHF.

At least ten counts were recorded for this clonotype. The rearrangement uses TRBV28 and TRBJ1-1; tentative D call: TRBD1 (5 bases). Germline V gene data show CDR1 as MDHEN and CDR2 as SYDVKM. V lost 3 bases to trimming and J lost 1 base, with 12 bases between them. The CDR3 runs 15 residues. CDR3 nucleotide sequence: TGTGCCAGCAGTTTTCCAAGGGGCGCGAACACTGAAGCTTTCTTT. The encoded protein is CASSFPRGANTEAFF.

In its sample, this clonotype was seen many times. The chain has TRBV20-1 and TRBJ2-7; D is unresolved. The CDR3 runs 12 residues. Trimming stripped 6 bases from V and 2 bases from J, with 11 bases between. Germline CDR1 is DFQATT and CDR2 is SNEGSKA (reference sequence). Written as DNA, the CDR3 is TGCAGTGCCGGAACCCCTCCCTACGAGCAGTACTTC. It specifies CSAGTPPYEQYF.

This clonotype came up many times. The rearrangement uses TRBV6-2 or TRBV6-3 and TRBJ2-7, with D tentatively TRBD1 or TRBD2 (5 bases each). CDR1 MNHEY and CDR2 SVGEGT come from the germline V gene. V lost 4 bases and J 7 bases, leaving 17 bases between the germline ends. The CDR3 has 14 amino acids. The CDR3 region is CASSSIGAKGEQYF. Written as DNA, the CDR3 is TGTGCCAGCAGTTCCATCGGGGCTAAGGGGGAGCAGTACTTC.

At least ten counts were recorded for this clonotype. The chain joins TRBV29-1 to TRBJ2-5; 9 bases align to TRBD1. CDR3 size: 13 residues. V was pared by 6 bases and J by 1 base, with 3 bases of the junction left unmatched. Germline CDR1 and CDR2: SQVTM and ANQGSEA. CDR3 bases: TGCAGCGTGGGACAGGGACCCCAAGAGACCCAGTACTTC. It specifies CSVGQGPQETQYF.

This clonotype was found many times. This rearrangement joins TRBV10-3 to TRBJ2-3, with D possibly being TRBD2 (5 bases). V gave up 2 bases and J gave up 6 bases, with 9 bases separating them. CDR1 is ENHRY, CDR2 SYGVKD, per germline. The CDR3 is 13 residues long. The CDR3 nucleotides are TGTGCCATCAGTGAGAATCTAGCTGATACGCAGTATTTT. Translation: CAISENLADTQYF.

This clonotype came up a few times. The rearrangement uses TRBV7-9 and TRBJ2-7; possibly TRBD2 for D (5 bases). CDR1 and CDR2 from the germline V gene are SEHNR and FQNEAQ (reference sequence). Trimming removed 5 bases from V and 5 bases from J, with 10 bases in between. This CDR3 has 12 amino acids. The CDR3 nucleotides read TGTGCCAGCAGCACGCAACTAGACGAGCAGTACTTC. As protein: CASSTQLDEQYF.

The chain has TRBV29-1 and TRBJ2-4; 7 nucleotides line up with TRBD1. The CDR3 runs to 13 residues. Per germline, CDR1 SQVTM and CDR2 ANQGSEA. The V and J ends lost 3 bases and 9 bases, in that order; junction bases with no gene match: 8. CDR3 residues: CSVDEGAGSIQYF. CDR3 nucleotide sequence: TGCAGCGTTGACGAGGGGGCCGGTAGCATTCAGTACTTC.

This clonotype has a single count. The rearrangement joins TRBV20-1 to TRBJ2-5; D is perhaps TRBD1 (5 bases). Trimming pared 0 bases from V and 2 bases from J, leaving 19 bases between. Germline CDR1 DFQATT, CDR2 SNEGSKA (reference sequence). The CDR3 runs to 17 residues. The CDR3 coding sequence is TGCAGTGCTAGAGATCGGAGAGAGTCAGGGCGTCAAGAGACCCAGTACTTC. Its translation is CSARDRRESGRQETQYF.